These 20 T cell receptor beta chains were sequenced from one sample in a study of cytomegalovirus exposure and HLA in healthy donors. Primers: 60 Vbeta forward and 13 Jbeta reverse. Here immunoSEQ multiplex PCR was the method, and the copy in TCRdb shows in-frame clones only, minus some. Here the sample spans 90,000 to 120,000 clones, about three quarters being singletons. The sequencing input was PBMCs. The receptors shown here come from a male donor in good health and CMV-seropositive.

This clone came up a few times. V and J are TRBV7-3 and TRBJ2-3; maybe TRBD2 (5 bases). The germline V gene encodes CDR1 SGHTA and CDR2 FQGTGA. The CDR3 loop spans 13 amino acids. Trimming took off 5 bases at V and 3 bases at J, with 9 bases between the two ends. The CDR3 DNA reads TGTGCCAGCAGCCTCTCGGGGACAGATACGCAGTATTTT. Protein product: CASSLSGTDTQYF.

This rearrangement joins TRBV29-1 to TRBJ2-3; the match to TRBD1 covers 7 bases. V lost 6 bases and J lost 4; bases outside the gene matches: 4. Germline loops: CDR1 SQVTM, CDR2 ANQGSEA. The CDR3 spans 12 residues. DNA for the CDR3: TGCAGCGTCCCCGGGACAGCAGATACGCAGTATTTT. Translation: CSVPGTADTQYF.

V usage is TRBV7-2 and J usage is TRBJ1-5, with D perhaps TRBD1 (6 bases). The V end was cut by 4 bases, the J end by 6 bases, with 16 bases between. The germline CDR1 and CDR2 sequences are SGHTA and FQGNSA. This CDR3 comprises 15 residues. In DNA form, the CDR3 reads TGTGCCAGCAGCTACCAATTGACAGGTCTTCAGCCCCAGCATTTT. Its translation is CASSYQLTGLQPQHF.

The chain recombines TRBV27 with TRBJ2-7; D is perhaps TRBD1 (5 bases). Germline CDR1 MNHEY, CDR2 SMNVEV (reference sequence). CDR3 length: 13 amino acids. V lost 5 bases and J 1 base, leaving 9 bases between the germline ends. The CDR3 loop is CASSPRGSYEQYF. DNA of the CDR3: TGTGCCAGCAGTCCTAGGGGTTCCTACGAGCAGTACTTC.

The chain has TRBV5-6 and TRBJ2-7; 7 bases map to TRBD2. Germline lookup yields CDR1 SGHDT and CDR2 YYEEEE. Trimming removed 4 bases from V and 2 bases from J; junction bases left unmatched: 12. The CDR3 runs 16 residues. CDR3 sequence (DNA): TGTGCCAGCAGCCGGTGGGGGGGATCGGACCCCTACGAGCAGTACTTC. Encoded protein: CASSRWGGSDPYEQYF.

This clone showed up just a few times. Other DNA sequences in the same sample also yield this CDR3. J is TRBJ2-7 and V is TRBV6-5; 10 bases align to TRBD1. J lost 1 base, V lost 6 bases, and 3 bases had no gene match. The CDR3 sequence is 14 residues long. Germline V gene data show CDR1 as MNHEY and CDR2 as SVGAGI. The CDR3 sequence: CASRRDRGSYEQYF. CDR3 DNA: TGTGCCAGCAGACGGGACAGGGGATCCTACGAGCAGTACTTC.

The chain couples TRBV5-1 to TRBJ2-1; no clear D. V lost 2 bases and J 1 base, leaving 7 bases between the germline ends. Germline assignment: CDR1 SGHRS and CDR2 YFSETQ. The CDR3 loop spans 14 amino acids. The CDR3 loop reads CASSFQISYNEQFF. The CDR3 bases are TGCGCCAGCAGCTTTCAGATTTCCTACAATGAGCAGTTCTTC.

This chain uses TRBV27 with TRBJ2-1; the match to TRBD1 covers 7 bases. V lost 5 bases to trimming and J lost 0 bases; unmatched junction nucleotides: 4. Germline-derived CDR1 and CDR2 are MNHEY and SMNVEV (reference sequence). This CDR3 is 15 amino acids long. CDR3 bases: TGTGCCAGCAGTCTGACAGGGAGCTCCTACAATGAGCAGTTCTTC. This codes for CASSLTGSSYNEQFF.

This chain connects TRBV5-1 to TRBJ1-4; D unclear. V lost 0 bases and J 5 bases, leaving 8 bases between the germline ends. The length of the CDR3 is 14 residues. Germline-derived CDR1 and CDR2 are SGHRS and YFSETQ. CDR3 DNA sequence: TGCGCCAGCAGCTTGGACAGCCGGAATGAAAAACTGTTTTTT. Translating gives CASSLDSRNEKLFF.

The rearrangement links TRBV30 to TRBJ1-5; D not certain. With 3 bases removed from V and 4 bases from J, the gap between germline ends came to 13 bases. This CDR3 has 14 residues. In germline, CDR1 is GTSNPN, CDR2 SVGIG (reference sequence). In DNA, the CDR3 is TGTGCCTGGAGAGGCGCAGGAGGAAATCAGCCCCAGCATTTT. Protein product: CAWRGAGGNQPQHF.

V and J are TRBV4-3 and TRBJ1-4; tentatively, D is TRBD1 (5 bases). Germline CDR1 and CDR2: LGHNA and YSLEER. This CDR3 region has 16 residues. V was cut by 0 bases and J by 8 bases, with 16 bases left in between. The CDR3: CASSQDKTARFEKLFF. For the CDR3, the DNA is TGCGCCAGCAGCCAAGATAAGACAGCTCGTTTCGAAAAACTGTTTTTT.

The chain joins TRBV21-1 to TRBJ2-5; TRBD1 is the table's D call, not checked against the DNA. TRBV21-1 is labeled a pseudogene. This CDR3 has 13 amino acids. The CDR3 DNA reads as TGTGCCAGCACCTATGACATTTCGGAGACCCAGTACTTC. It translates to CASTYDISETQYF.

The V gene is TRBV29-1, the J gene TRBJ1-1; D is uncertain. The germline V gene encodes CDR1 SQVTM and CDR2 ANQGSEA. This CDR3 contains 13 residues. V was shortened by 6 bases and J by 5 bases, with 16 bases between the two germline ends. The CDR3 DNA reads as TGCAGCGTAACCCCCGCGGCGAAAACTGAAGCTTTCTTT. Encoded protein: CSVTPAAKTEAFF.

This chain joins TRBV9 and TRBJ1-1, with D unresolved. The ends were cut back, 0 bases at V and 1 base at J, with 10 bases in the middle. Germline V gives CDR1 SGDLS, CDR2 YYNGEE. The CDR3 consists of 15 residues. The CDR3 sequence: CASSVESGRNTEAFF. The CDR3 DNA follows: TGTGCCAGCAGCGTAGAGTCTGGGCGGAACACTGAAGCTTTCTTT.

Comment on this clone: Additional DNA sequences in this sample encode the identical CDR3. J is TRBJ1-3 and V is TRBV29-1; 8 positions match TRBD1. This CDR3 has 13 amino acids. Germline values: CDR1 SQVTM, CDR2 ANQGSEA. The CDR3 DNA follows: TGCAGTGGCGCTACAGGGGGTGGAAACACCATATATTTT. Its protein product is CSGATGGGNTIYF.

The chain joins TRBV21-1 to TRBJ1-4; whether TRBD1, the table's D call, matches the DNA was not checked. TRBV21-1 is flagged as a pseudogene. The CDR3 runs 15 residues. In DNA form, the CDR3 reads TGTGCCAGCAGCAAAGAGGATGGGGCAAATGAAAAACTGTTTTTT. This sequence encodes CASSKEDGANEKLFF.

CDR3 in amino acids: CASSQPTGVDTEAFF. CDR3 nucleotides: TGTGCCAGCAGCCAACCTACAGGGGTTGACACTGAAGCTTTCTTT. This sequence joins TRBV27 and TRBJ1-1; TRBD1 aligns across 7 bases. The CDR3 has 15 residues. Germline CDR1 and CDR2: MNHEY and SMNVEV (reference sequence). J gave up 3 bases and V 6 bases, and 10 bases lay outside the gene matches.

The chain uses TRBV6-5 and TRBJ1-3, with 10 positions matching TRBD1. Germline trimming cut 7 bases from V and 2 bases from J; bases unmatched to any gene: 5. Looked up from germline, CDR1 is MNHEY and CDR2 is SVGAGI. The CDR3 has 15 amino acids. CDR3: CASTGQGTTGNTIYF. For the CDR3, the DNA is TGTGCCAGCACGGGACAGGGGACGACTGGAAACACCATATATTTT.

This clone was picked up one time. This chain links TRBV5-6 with TRBJ1-1, with D perhaps TRBD1 (5 bases). Germline loops: CDR1 SGHDT, CDR2 YYEEEE. The CDR3 has 12 amino acids. Trimming shortened V by 0 bases and J by 9 bases, and 9 bases separated the two germline ends. As DNA, the CDR3 is TGTGCCAGCAGCTTGGGACAGTACCAAGCTTTCTTT. It codes for CASSLGQYQAFF.

This clone was found a few times. This chain connects TRBV18 to TRBJ1-2; 7 nucleotides line up with TRBD1. The CDR3 is 17 residues long. CDR1 is KGHSH and CDR2 is LQKENI in the germline V gene. The V segment lost 3 bases and the J segment 1 base; nucleotides outside the gene matches: 11. The CDR3 loop is CASSPDWTGGSNYGYTF. CDR3 bases: TGTGCCAGCTCACCCGATTGGACAGGTGGAAGTAACTATGGCTACACCTTC.